These 5 T cell receptor beta chains were all obtained from the same sample, sequenced in a study of OX40 agonist ivuxolimab in advanced cancers. Library construction relied on the immunoSEQ multiplex PCR assay. This is the immuneACCESS table as TCRdb keeps it, with only in-frame sequences that have V and J called. A part of the clones is gone; compared with another copy, unresolved V genes explain less than half, and the rest is unexplained. In this sample the table shows tens of thousands of clones, about 88% of which occur a single time. The ten largest make up 0.55% to 0.65% of the sample. Sequences were derived from CD4+ or CD8+ T cells sorted from blood, sampled in a trial of the OX40 agonist ivuxolimab. The receptors shown here come from an adult with an advanced solid tumor such as melanoma, head and neck, liver or kidney cancer.

The chain couples TRBV7-9 to TRBJ1-4; D unclear. Germline values: CDR1 SEHNR, CDR2 FQNEAQ (reference sequence). The CDR3 loop spans 12 amino acids. Trimming removed 5 bases at V and 4 bases at J, with 5 bases between. The CDR3 coding sequence is TGTGCCAGCAGCCCCAGTAATGAAAAACTGTTTTTT. Protein sequence: CASSPSNEKLFF.

V usage is TRBV5-1 and J usage is TRBJ2-1, with 14 bases that match TRBD2. Germline V gives CDR1 SGHRS, CDR2 YFSETQ. This CDR3 contains 15 residues. Trimming cost V 4 bases and J 7 bases; bases outside gene matches: 4. The CDR3 nucleotides read TGCGCCAGCAGCCTGACTAGCGGGAGGGGAAATGAGCAGTTCTTC. It codes for CASSLTSGRGNEQFF.

This chain uses TRBV30 with TRBJ2-1; 10 bases agree with TRBD2. The CDR3 extends over 14 amino acids. Trimming cost V 4 bases and J 3 bases; bases outside gene matches: 3. Germline V gene data show CDR1 as GTSNPN and CDR2 as SVGIG (reference sequence). The CDR3: CAWKIAGGYNEQFF. For the CDR3, the DNA is TGTGCCTGGAAAATAGCGGGAGGCTACAATGAGCAGTTCTTC.

This chain links TRBV30 with TRBJ1-2, with unresolved D. V shed 3 bases and J shed 6 bases, with 17 bases lying between them. This CDR3 region has 14 residues. The germline V gene has CDR1 GTSNPN and CDR2 SVGIG (reference sequence). The CDR3 here is CAWSPNRVVDGYTF. Here the CDR3 DNA reads TGTGCCTGGAGCCCTAACAGAGTAGTTGATGGCTACACCTTC.

The chain combines TRBV28 with TRBJ2-2; perhaps TRBD2 as D (6 bases). Germline assignment: CDR1 MDHEN and CDR2 SYDVKM. V lost 3 bases, J lost 2 bases, and 25 bases lay in between. The CDR3 totals 20 residues. CDR3 residues: CASSFPAGSGSGYNTGELFF. The CDR3 DNA reads TGTGCCAGCAGTTTCCCCGCCGGGAGCGGGTCTGGTTATAACACCGGGGAGCTGTTTTTT.